A selection of T cell receptor beta chains follows, all from one sample in a study of blood T cell repertoires in COVID-19. The table came from immunoSEQ multiplex PCR; TCRdb's copy has only in-frame clones and leaves some out. The sample contains 250,000 to 350,000 clones, about 80% of which appear only once. The material sequenced was peripheral blood. The source is a person aged 70 to 85 with COVID-19, enrolled during active disease. CDR3s include the opening cysteine and the closing phenylalanine or tryptophan. D genes are given only for firm matches. Some rows mark clone size as missing; the rest say once, few, many or name a class of expanded clone.

TRBJ2-7	TRBD2	TRBV6-2/TRBV6-3	NA	TGTGCCAGCAGTTACGGGACTAGCGGGAGTCCCTACGAGCAGTACTTC	CASSYGTSGSPYEQYF
TRBJ1-3	NA	TRBV5-6	NA	TGTGCCAGCAGCTTGTCACCGCTGCTAACCCAGAGGGACACCATATATTTT	CASSLSPLLTQRDTIYF
TRBJ2-3	NA	TRBV28	NA	TGTGCCAGCAGTGTAGTGGATACGCAGTATTTT	CASSVVDTQYF
TRBJ1-3	NA	TRBV15	NA	TGTGCCACCAGCAGAGATCGAGCGGAAGGAAACACCATATATTTT	CATSRDRAEGNTIYF
TRBJ1-4	TRBD1	TRBV27	once	TGTGCCAGCAGTGACAGGGTGCCTAATGAAAAACTGTTTTTT	CASSDRVPNEKLFF
TRBJ1-1	NA	TRBV12-3/TRBV12-4	NA	TGTGCCAGCAGTGAGGGGAGGCACACTGAAGCTTTCTTT	CASSEGRHTEAFF
TRBJ1-5	NA	TRBV28	NA	TGTGCCAGCAGTTCCCCCCCCAGTCAGCCCCAGCATTTT	CASSSPPSQPQHF
TRBJ2-3	NA	TRBV6-5	NA	TGTGCCAGCAACAGCGGAAACACAGATACGCAGTATTTT	CASNSGNTDTQYF
TRBJ2-5	TRBD2	TRBV19	NA	TGTGCCAGCAGGGGACTAGGGCAAGAGACCCAGTACTTC	CASRGLGQETQYF
TRBJ1-1	NA	TRBV27	NA	TGTGCCAGCAGGGCTTGGGGAGGATTTAACACTGAAGCTTTCTTT	CASRAWGGFNTEAFF
TRBJ1-2	TRBD1	TRBV5-1	NA	TGCGCCAGCAGCTTGGATGGGACAGGGCCTTATGGCTACACCTTC	CASSLDGTGPYGYTF
TRBJ2-3	TRBD2	TRBV6-6	NA	TGTGCCAGCAGCGCCCCGGGACTAGCGGGAAGCTATCACCGCACAGATACGCAGTATTTT	CASSAPGLAGSYHRTDTQYF
TRBJ2-7	TRBD1	TRBV6-5	NA	TGTGCCAGCAGTTCCGGGACAGGGGTCTCGAGGGGCGAGCAGTACTTC	CASSSGTGVSRGEQYF
TRBJ2-3	NA	TRBV7-8	NA	TGTGCCAGCAGGACTAGCACAGATACGCAGTATTTT	CASRTSTDTQYF
TRBJ1-2	TRBD1	TRBV9	once	TGTGCCAGCAGCGGTCCCGGGGACAGCCCGACCAGCAACTATGGCTACACCTTC	CASSGPGDSPTSNYGYTF
TRBJ2-5	TRBD1	TRBV6-2/TRBV6-3	NA	TGTGCCAGCAGTTATGGGACAGGGAACCAAGAGACCCAGTACTTC	CASSYGTGNQETQYF
TRBJ2-7	NA	TRBV5-6	NA	TGTGCCAGCAGCTTGGGAGTGGGGGCGCTGGCCTACGAGCAGTACTTC	CASSLGVGALAYEQYF
TRBJ2-3	NA	TRBV19	NA	TGTGCCAGTAGTTTGGATCCCGGGAGTGGGCAGTATTTT	CASSLDPGSGQYF
TRBJ2-7	NA	TRBV24-1	NA	TGTGCCACCAGACCTACAAAGGGGGGGGAGCAGTACTTC	CATRPTKGGEQYF
TRBJ2-3	NA	TRBV19	NA	TGTGCCAGTAGCCGGGGGAGGTTCCCAGATACGCAGTATTTT	CASSRGRFPDTQYF
TRBJ2-7	NA	TRBV6-1	NA	TGTGCCAGCAGTGACCCTATAGGGGGGGCCTACGAGCAGTACTTC	CASSDPIGGAYEQYF
TRBJ2-2	TRBD2	TRBV7-8	NA	TGTGCCAGCAGCTTCACTAGCGGGAGAGGATTCGGGGAGCTGTTTTTT	CASSFTSGRGFGELFF
TRBJ2-7	NA	TRBV27	once	TGTGCCAGCAGTGGGCCCTTCTCCTACGAGCAGTACTTC	CASSGPFSYEQYF
TRBJ1-4	TRBD1	TRBV6-5	NA	TGTGCCAGCGGACAGGGTAATGAAAAACTGTTTTTT	CASGQGNEKLFF
TRBJ2-1	NA	TRBV6-2/TRBV6-3	NA	TGTGCCAGCAGCCCCCCATCCAGGGTTTGGGATGAGCAGTTCTTC	CASSPPSRVWDEQFF
TRBJ2-7	NA	TRBV7-2	NA	TGTGCCAGCAGCGATCCCGGCGAGCAGTACTTC	CASSDPGEQYF
TRBJ2-1	TRBD1	TRBV5-6	NA	TGTGCCAGCAGCTTGCCAGGGACAGGGGATATCAACAATGAGCAGTTCTTC	CASSLPGTGDINNEQFF
TRBJ1-6	NA	TRBV7-2	few	TGTGCCAGCAGCTTATATACAGGGAATTCACCCCTCCACTTT	CASSLYTGNSPLHF